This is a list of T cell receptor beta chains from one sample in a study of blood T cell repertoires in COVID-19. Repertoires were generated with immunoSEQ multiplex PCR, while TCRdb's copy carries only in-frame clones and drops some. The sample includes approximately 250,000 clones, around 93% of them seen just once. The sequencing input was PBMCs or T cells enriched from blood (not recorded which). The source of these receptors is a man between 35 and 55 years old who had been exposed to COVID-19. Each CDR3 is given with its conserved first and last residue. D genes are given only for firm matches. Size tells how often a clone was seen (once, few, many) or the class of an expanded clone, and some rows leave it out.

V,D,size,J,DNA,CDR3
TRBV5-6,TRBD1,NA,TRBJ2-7,TGTGCCAGCGAGTCGGGACAGGGCTCCTACGAGCAGTACTTC,CASESGQGSYEQYF
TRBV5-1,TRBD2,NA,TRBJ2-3,TGCGCCAGCAGCTCCAGACTAGCGGGAGGGCCAGATACGCAGTATTTT,CASSSRLAGGPDTQYF
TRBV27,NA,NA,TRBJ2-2,TGTGCCAGCATGGGTAGAGCGGGTGACCTCGGGGAGCTGTTTTTT,CASMGRAGDLGELFF
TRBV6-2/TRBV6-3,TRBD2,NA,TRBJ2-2,TGTGCCAGCAGTTACCGCGCTAGCGGGAGGTCCAACGGGGAGCTGTTTTTT,CASSYRASGRSNGELFF
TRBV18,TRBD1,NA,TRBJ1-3,TGTGCCAGCTCACCAATGGGACAGTCCTCTGGAAACACCATATATTTT,CASSPMGQSSGNTIYF
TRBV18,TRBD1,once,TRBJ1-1,TGTGCCAGCTCACGACAGGGCAGCGACACTGAAGCTTTCTTT,CASSRQGSDTEAFF
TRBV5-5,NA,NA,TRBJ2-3,TGTGCCAGCAGCATACCAGGAGATACGCAGTATTTT,CASSIPGDTQYF
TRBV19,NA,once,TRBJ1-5,TGTGCCAGTAGTAGGTCGTCCGAGGGAAATCAGCCCCAGCATTTT,CASSRSSEGNQPQHF
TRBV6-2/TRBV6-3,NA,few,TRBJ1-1,TGTGCCAGCAGTTATTCTAAGGAGCTTTGGACTGAAGCTTTCTTT,CASSYSKELWTEAFF
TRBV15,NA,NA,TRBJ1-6,TGTGCCACCAGCAGCGGCGGGGGCGGTTCACCCCTCCACTTT,CATSSGGGGSPLHF
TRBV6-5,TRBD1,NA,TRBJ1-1,TGTGCCAGCAGTCCTCCTGACAGGGGGCGACAAGCTTTCTTT,CASSPPDRGRQAFF
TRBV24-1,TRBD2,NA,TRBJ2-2,TGTGCCACCAGTGATTTGGAGCGGGGCGCGAACACCGGGGAGCTGTTTTTT,CATSDLERGANTGELFF
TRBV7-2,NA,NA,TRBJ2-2,TGTGCCAGCAGCATCCTGCCAACAAGCACCGGGGAGCTGTTTTTT,CASSILPTSTGELFF
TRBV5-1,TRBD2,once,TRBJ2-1,TGCGCCAGCAGCGACGCCGGGACTAGCGGGAGGATCTGGTTCTTC,CASSDAGTSGRIWFF
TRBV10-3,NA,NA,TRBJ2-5,TGTGCCATCAGTGGGAACGTACTAGTTTCCCAGTACTTC,CAISGNVLVSQYF
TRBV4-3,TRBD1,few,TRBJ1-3,TGCGCCAGCAGCCAAGCAGGGGGCGGTGGAAACACCATATATTTT,CASSQAGGGGNTIYF
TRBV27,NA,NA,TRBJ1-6,TGTGCCAGCAGGTGGGAGAGCTCCTATAATTCACCCCTCCACTTT,CASRWESSYNSPLHF
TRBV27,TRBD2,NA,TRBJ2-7,TGTGCCAGCAGTCGGCCGGGGGGATCCTCGCACGAGCAGTACTTC,CASSRPGGSSHEQYF
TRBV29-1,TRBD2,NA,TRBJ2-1,TGCAGCGTTGACCGCTGGACTAGCCTAACGGGGGATGAGCAGTTCTTC,CSVDRWTSLTGDEQFF
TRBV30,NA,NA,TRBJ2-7,TGTGCCTGGAACCTAATAGGGCAGGGGAAGCAGTACTTC,CAWNLIGQGKQYF
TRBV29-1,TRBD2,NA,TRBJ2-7,TGCAGCGTTCTAGCGGGAGGGTACGAGCAGTACTTC,CSVLAGGYEQYF
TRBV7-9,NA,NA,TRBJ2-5,TGTGCCAGCAGCTTAGGGTTACGGGAGACCCAGTACTTC,CASSLGLRETQYF
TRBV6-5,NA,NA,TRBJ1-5,TGTGCCAGCAGTTCAAGACAGTCTCTTAGCAATCAGCCCCAGCATTTT,CASSSRQSLSNQPQHF
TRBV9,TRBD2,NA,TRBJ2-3,TGTGCCAGCAGCGTAGGGCTAGCGGCTAGCACAGATACGCAGTATTTT,CASSVGLAASTDTQYF
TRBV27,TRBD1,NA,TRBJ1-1,TGTGCCAGCAGTTTAGGGACAGGTGGGACTGAAGCTTTCTTT,CASSLGTGGTEAFF
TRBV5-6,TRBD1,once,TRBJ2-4,TGTGCCAGCAGCTCTACCGGGACAGGAGCTCCAAACATTCAGTACTTC,CASSSTGTGAPNIQYF
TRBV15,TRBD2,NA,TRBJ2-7,TGTGCCACCAGCAGAGAGCCGGCGGGAGGTCCCTACGAGCAGTACTTC,CATSREPAGGPYEQYF
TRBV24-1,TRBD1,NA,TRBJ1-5,TGTGCCACCAGTGACGGGACAGCTAATCAGCCCCAGCATTTT,CATSDGTANQPQHF
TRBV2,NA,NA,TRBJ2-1,TGTGCCAGCAGAACGTCCCCAGCCCGAGGTTACAATGAGCAGTTCTTC,CASRTSPARGYNEQFF
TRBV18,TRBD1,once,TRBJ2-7,TGTGCCAGCTCACATAGTACAGGGGGCTACGAGCAGTACTTC,CASSHSTGGYEQYF
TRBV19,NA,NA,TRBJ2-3,TGTGCCAGTAGTATACCGAGGGATCGCACAGATACGCAGTATTTT,CASSIPRDRTDTQYF
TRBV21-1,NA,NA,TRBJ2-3,TGTGCCAGCAGCTCCCCGACAGGAGTTAGCACAGATACGCAGTATTTT,CASSSPTGVSTDTQYF
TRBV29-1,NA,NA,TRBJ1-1,TGCAGCGTTGTTATGTACACTGAAGCTTTCTTT,CSVVMYTEAFF
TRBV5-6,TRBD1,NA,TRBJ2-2,TGTGCCAGCAGCTCGACAGGGACGAGCACCGGGGAGCTGTTTTTT,CASSSTGTSTGELFF
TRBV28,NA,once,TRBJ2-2,TGTGCCTCCTCTGTCTCGAACACCGGGGAGCTGTTTTTT,CASSVSNTGELFF
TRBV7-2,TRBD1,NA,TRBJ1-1,TGTGCCAGCAGGATGCCGGGACAGATGAACACTGAAGCTTTCTTT,CASRMPGQMNTEAFF
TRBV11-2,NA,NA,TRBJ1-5,TGTGCCAGCAGCTTGGGCATCCGGGGACAAATTGGCAATCAGCCCCAGCATTTT,CASSLGIRGQIGNQPQHF
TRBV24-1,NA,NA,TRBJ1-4,TGTGCCACCAGTGAAACCCCGGGACACGGTAATGAAAAACTGTTTTTT,CATSETPGHGNEKLFF
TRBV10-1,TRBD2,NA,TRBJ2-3,TGCGCCAGCAGTGAGTCGACTCTAGCGGGAGTTGCAGATACGCAGTATTTT,CASSESTLAGVADTQYF
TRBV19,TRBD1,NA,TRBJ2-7,TGTGCCAGTAGTGAACCTCCGGGACAGGGGACCTACGAGCAGTACTTC,CASSEPPGQGTYEQYF
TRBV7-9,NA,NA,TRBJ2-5,TGTGCCAGCAGCCCTTTCCCTCTAAGGACCCAGTACTTC,CASSPFPLRTQYF